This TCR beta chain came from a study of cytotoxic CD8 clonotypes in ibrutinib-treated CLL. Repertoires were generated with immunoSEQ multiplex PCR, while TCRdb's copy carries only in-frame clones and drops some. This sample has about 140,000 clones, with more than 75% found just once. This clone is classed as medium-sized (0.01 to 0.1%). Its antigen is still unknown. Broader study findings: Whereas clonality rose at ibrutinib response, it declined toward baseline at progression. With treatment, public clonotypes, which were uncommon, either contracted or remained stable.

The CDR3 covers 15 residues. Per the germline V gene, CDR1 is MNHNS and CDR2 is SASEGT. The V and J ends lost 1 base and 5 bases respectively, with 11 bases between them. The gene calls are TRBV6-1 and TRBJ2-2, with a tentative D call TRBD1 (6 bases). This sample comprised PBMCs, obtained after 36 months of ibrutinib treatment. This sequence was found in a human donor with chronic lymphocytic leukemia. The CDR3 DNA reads TGTGCCAGCAGTGAAGGGGCAGGGGAGACCGGGGAGCTGTTTTTT. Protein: CASSEGAGETGELFF.